This T cell receptor beta chain was identified during a study of T-cell memory formation after mild COVID-19 (dated by TCRdb to about 2021). For context, the study as a whole: Most TCR sequence clusters were specific to one of the two donors. Two young, previously healthy adult volunteers, one female and one male, were included in the cohort. T-cell clones expanding and contracting after mild COVID-19 in a couple of donors were tracked by longitudinal TCRalpha and TCRbeta repertoire sequencing.

V and J lose 2 bases and 0 bases, and a span of 12 bases separates them. The germline V gene provides CDR1 SGDLS and CDR2 YYNGEE. The CDR3 numbers 17 residues from cysteine through phenylalanine. Only the CDR3 part of the read is kept: 51 bases, read in frame from the first base. Sequencing took place on an Illumina NovaSeq 6000. cDNA libraries for TCRalpha and TCRbeta were prepared by 5'RACE using constant-segment primers, with sample barcodes and unique molecular identifiers added. RNA was extracted from every sample with Trizol reagent. Library amplification was performed in two PCR steps, and a second sample barcode and Illumina TruSeq adapters were introduced in the second step. Sequencing of the libraries was done on an Illumina NovaSeq, producing 2 x 150 bp paired-end reads. On the authors' methods: The reads were demultiplexed and collapsed into UMI-guided consensus sequences using migec v1.2.7. Using mixcr v2.1.11, UMI consensuses were aligned to TRA and TRB V and J templates and then assembled into clonotypes. A clonotype was counted as expanded or contracted only when both edgeR and NoisET called the clonotype significant, with the noise models trained on biological replicates. For edgeR calls, the cutoffs were a false discovery rate-adjusted p below 0.01 and a log2 fold-change threshold of 1. As an exploratory analysis of dynamics, max-normalized trajectories of the 1000 most abundant clonotypes were examined with PCA combined with hierarchical clustering. Each responding clone was given a CD4 or CD8 phenotype based on the CD4+ and CD8+ repertoires, which had been sequenced separately. TCRdb itself trimmed the public reads at Q25 with fastp, ran MiXCR and retained productive beta chains. Each entry is one CDR3 protein sequence, shown with its most common DNA and genes. V and J calls and clone size were set by TCRdb, not the authors. This sample is represented by 450,000 or so distinct CDR3 sequences; about 23% of them were singletons. Of the sample, under 15% falls within the top ten clones.

PBMCs were isolated by Ficoll-Paque density gradient centrifugation. Paper-wide results and their limitations: Whether the second-wave clones peaking on day 37 were SARS-CoV-2 specific was not confirmed. The study covered only two mild cases, and larger cohorts including severe cases with pre-infection samples were considered necessary. Clones that contracted from day 15 to 85 showed balanced CD4/CD8 phenotypes, whereas a second wave of clones that expanded from day 15 to 37 leaned towards CD4+. Contracting CD4+ clones were found mainly in CM and EM memory subsets, while CD8+ clones were enriched in EMRA. Some responding clones were found in pre-infection memory, which suggests that pre-existing cross-reactive memory T cells took part in the SARS-CoV-2 response.

This clonotype was picked up many times. Which antigen it targets is not known. The record has no base qualities; no much larger clone is one base away. The specimen sequenced was PBMCs or a T cell subset sorted from them (not recorded which). Recombination connected TRBV9 to TRBJ2-6, with the D call perhaps TRBD1 or TRBD2, each one matching 5 bases. The sequence derives from an adult woman who had mild COVID-19 (a few samples of this study predate the infection). The sample titles of this study are shuffled in the database, so cell type and time point are left out; the donor was told from shared clones. DNA sequence: TGTGCCAGCAGCGTGAGGGGAACGGTCTCTGGGGCCAACGTCCTGACTTTC. This is translated as CASSVRGTVSGANVLTF. Supplemented by the reference TRBV9 and TRBJ2-6 proteins around the CDR3, the complete variable domain is DSGVTQTPKHLITATGQRVTLRCSPRSGDLSVYWYQQSLDQGLQFLIQYYNGEERAKGNILERFSAQQFPDLHSELNLSSLELGDSALYFCASSVRGTVSGANVLTFGAGSRLTVL.